Presented here are 22 T cell receptor beta chains from one specimen sequenced in a study of T cell repertoires in aging, cancer and after chemotherapy. TRB rearrangements spanning V, D and J were amplified using mixed TRB-A/B primers. TCRdb passed the multiplex PCR reads through MiXCR, listing each CDR3 protein once. The table records roughly 5,700 distinct CDR3 sequences, roughly 26% of them present only once. The template was genomic DNA from peripheral blood, not RNA. Input material: blood. These receptors all come from a human donor with a solid tumor.

In this sample, this clonotype turned up a few times. V and J are TRBV7-9 and TRBJ2-2; TRBD2 aligns across 12 bases. The CDR3 covers 15 residues. CDR1 and CDR2 (germline): SEHNR, FQNEAQ (reference sequence). The V gene end was trimmed by 6 bases and the J gene end by 1 base; junction bases not matched to a gene: 0. CDR3 region: CASRLAGGNTGELFF. The DNA for the CDR3 is TGTGCCAGCAGACTAGCGGGAGGGAACACCGGGGAGCTGTTTTTT. Using reference TRBV7-9 and TRBJ2-2 for the parts outside the CDR3, the full variable domain is DTGVSQNPRHKITKRGQNVTFRCDPISEHNRLYWYRQTLGQGPEFLTYFQNEAQLEKSRLLSDRFSAERPKGSFSTLEIQRTEQGDSAMYLCASRLAGGNTGELFFGEGSRLTVL.

This clonotype is classed as medium-sized. The junction shows a germline mismatch at one end, possibly a read error. The gene calls are TRBV6-5 and TRBJ2-7, with 7 bases fitting TRBD1. CDR1 and CDR2 from the germline V gene are MNHEY and SVGAGI. The CDR3 extends over 15 amino acids. Here the CDR3 reads CASSDSGTVSYEQYF. DNA of the CDR3: TGTGCCAGCAGTGACTCCGGGACAGTATCCTACGAGCAGTACTTC.

By share, this clonotype ranks as medium-sized. The chain links TRBV18 to TRBJ1-2; no reliable D call. Germline CDR1 is KGHSH and CDR2 is LQKENI. This CDR3 region has 13 residues. Trimming shortened V by 2 bases and J by 10 bases, and 14 bases separated the two germline ends. CDR3 amino acids: CASSPGRFYDYTF. For the CDR3, the DNA is TGTGCCAGCTCACCAGGCAGGTTCTACGACTACACCTTC.

The rearrangement uses TRBV29-1 and TRBJ2-7; the D gene is possibly TRBD1 (5 bases). Trimming removed 2 bases from V and 3 bases from J, with 14 bases in between. The CDR3 totals 14 residues. Germline CDR1 SQVTM, CDR2 ANQGSEA. The CDR3 reads CSVEFQGRFYEQYF. The CDR3 nucleotides are TGCAGCGTTGAATTTCAGGGCCGTTTCTACGAGCAGTACTTC.

This clonotype is deemed medium-sized. J is TRBJ1-4 and V is TRBV5-4, with 8 bases fitting TRBD1. The length of the CDR3 is 14 residues. V lost 3 bases to trimming and J lost 7 bases; unmatched junction nucleotides: 5. The germline CDR1 and CDR2 sequences are SGHNT and YYREEE (reference sequence). In DNA form, the CDR3 reads TGTGCCAGCAGCTCCCAGGGGGCCACTGAAAAACTGTTTTTT. This translates into CASSSQGATEKLFF.

This clonotype is labeled as medium-sized (0.01 to 0.1%). This rearrangement joins TRBV18 to TRBJ2-3, with D hard to call. Germline V gene lookup returns CDR1 KGHSH and CDR2 LQKENI. The V and J ends lost 0 bases and 6 bases respectively, with 7 bases between them. CDR3 size: 13 residues. CDR3 region: CASSPPASDTQYF. The CDR3 DNA is TGTGCCAGCTCACCACCGGCTAGTGATACGCAGTATTTT.

The V call is TRBV20-1, the J call TRBJ2-3, with no clear D. Between the trimmed V and J ends, which lost 0 bases and 4 bases, there was a span of 11 bases. CDR3 length: 14 amino acids. Germline V gene sequence: CDR1 DFQATT, CDR2 SNEGSKA (reference sequence). CDR3 sequence (DNA): TGCAGTGCTAGAGATGCCGTCACCGCAGATACGCAGTATTTT. Translation: CSARDAVTADTQYF.

This clonotype is judged medium-sized (0.01 to 0.1%). The chain employs TRBV5-5 and TRBJ1-5; D is uncertain. The CDR3 has 13 residues. CDR1 and CDR2 from the germline V gene are SGHKS and YYEKEE (reference sequence). Trimming shortened V by 3 bases and J by 4 bases, and 8 bases separated the two germline ends. This chain's CDR3 is CASSWVANQPQHF. The CDR3 nucleotides are TGTGCCAGCAGCTGGGTCGCGAATCAGCCCCAGCATTTT.

By frequency in the sample, this clonotype is medium-sized (0.01 to 0.1%). The V call is TRBV19, the J call TRBJ1-1, with a possible D match to TRBD1 (6 bases). Trimming took 11 bases from V and 1 from J, leaving 11 bases between them. Per germline, CDR1 LNHDA and CDR2 SQIVND (reference sequence). The CDR3 loop spans 12 amino acids. In DNA form, the CDR3 reads TGTGCCGCACCGGGACAGAACACTGAAGCTTTCTTT. Translated: CAAPGQNTEAFF.

The genes are TRBV6-4 and TRBJ1-1, with 8 bases matching TRBD1. V shed 0 bases, J shed 4 bases, and the junction held 13 bases outside the gene matches. Per the germline V gene, CDR1 is MRHNA and CDR2 is SNTAGT. The CDR3 covers 18 residues. CDR3 in DNA: TGTGCCAGCAGTGACTCGTTTACAGGGGGAGGGAAGGGCACTGAAGCTTTCTTT. Protein product: CASSDSFTGGGKGTEAFF.

The chain carries TRBV6-5 and TRBJ2-7, with a tentative D call TRBD2 (7 bases). This CDR3 has 14 amino acids. CDR1 and CDR2 (germline): MNHEY, SVGAGI. Trimming cost V 7 bases and J 2 bases, with 15 bases left between them. The CDR3 DNA reads TGTGCCAGCACCCCACCCGGGGGGCCCTACGAGCAGTACTTC. As protein: CASTPPGGPYEQYF.

This clonotype occurred a few times. V and J are TRBV5-1 and TRBJ2-3; 8 bases fit TRBD2. J lost 1 base, V lost 6 bases, and 7 bases had no gene match. Germline V gene sequence: CDR1 SGHRS, CDR2 YFSETQ. This CDR3 spans 15 amino acids. The CDR3, as DNA: TGCGCCAGCAATGGTCCGGGACTAGGCACAGATACGCAGTATTTT. This gives the protein CASNGPGLGTDTQYF.

This clonotype is deemed medium-sized (0.01 to 0.1%). This chain connects TRBV19 to TRBJ2-6; 7 positions match TRBD1. Germline V CDR1 and CDR2: LNHDA, SQIVND (reference sequence). The ends lost 7 bases at V and 0 bases at J; junction bases unmatched: 3. This CDR3 spans 15 amino acids. The CDR3 sequence is CASMGTDSGANVLTF. In DNA, the CDR3 is TGTGCCAGTATGGGGACAGACTCTGGGGCCAACGTCCTGACTTTC.

The J gene is TRBJ1-1, the V gene TRBV18, with D possibly being TRBD1 (5 bases). Germline CDR1 reads KGHSH; CDR2 reads LQKENI. V gave up 2 bases and J gave up 4 bases, with 20 bases separating them. The CDR3 covers 17 residues. In DNA form, the CDR3 reads TGTGCCAGCTCACCAATGGGCGGGGCCAAGGTGGGCACTGAAGCTTTCTTT. Its protein is CASSPMGGAKVGTEAFF.

By share of the sample, this clonotype is medium-sized. The rearrangement links TRBV18 to TRBJ2-3; unclear D gene. The germline V and J ends were trimmed by 3 bases and 0 bases, with 16 bases remaining between them. Germline V gene data show CDR1 as KGHSH and CDR2 as LQKENI. The CDR3 runs to 17 residues. CDR3 loop: CASSPGKNPFSTDTQYF. CDR3 in DNA: TGTGCCAGCTCACCTGGCAAGAACCCGTTTAGCACAGATACGCAGTATTTT. The full variable domain, its missing parts supplied by reference TRBV18 and TRBJ2-3, is NAGVMQNPRHLVRRRGQEARLRCSPMKGHSHVYWYRQLPEEGLKFMVYLQKENIIDESGMPKERFSAEFPKEGPSILRIQQVVRGDSAAYFCASSPGKNPFSTDTQYFGPGTRLTVL.

This clonotype has just a few counts. The chain carries TRBV12-3 or TRBV12-4 and TRBJ2-1, with 12 positions matching TRBD2. The CDR3 runs to 15 residues. V dropped 2 bases and J dropped 9; count of bases not matched to a gene: 5. The CDR3: CASSLSGLAGGEQFF. The CDR3 DNA follows: TGTGCCAGCAGTTTATCGGGACTAGCGGGTGGTGAGCAGTTCTTC.

V and J are TRBV7-9 and TRBJ2-7; 12 bases are shared with TRBD2. CDR3 length: 15 residues. Germline trimming cut 5 bases from V and 5 bases from J; bases unmatched to any gene: 7. Germline values: CDR1 SEHNR, CDR2 FQNEAQ (reference sequence). CDR3 sequence (DNA): TGTGCCAGCAGCCCCCGACTAGCGGGAGCCCACGAGCAGTACTTC. Protein product: CASSPRLAGAHEQYF.

This clonotype is classed as large (0.1 to 1%). The rearrangement uses TRBV29-1 and TRBJ2-7, with TRBD2 identical over 9 bases. The V gene's germline CDR1 is SQVTM and CDR2 ANQGSEA. There are 14 residues in the CDR3. Trimming removed 5 bases from V and 2 bases from J; junction bases left unmatched: 7. In DNA, the CDR3 is TGCAGCGTTAGGGATGCGGGAGGGCCCTACGAGCAGTACTTC. Its translation: CSVRDAGGPYEQYF.

This clonotype is labeled medium-sized. The chain links TRBV19 to TRBJ2-1; D is undetermined. The germline V gene has CDR1 LNHDA and CDR2 SQIVND (reference sequence). Trimming left V 6 bases short and J 8 bases short, with 14 bases between. The CDR3 is 13 residues long. The CDR3 sequence is CASSQWVFYEQFF. The CDR3 region has the DNA TGTGCCAGTAGCCAGTGGGTGTTCTATGAGCAGTTCTTC.

The chain employs TRBV28 and TRBJ2-3, with D perhaps assigned TRBD1 or TRBD2 (5 bases each). CDR3 size: 14 residues. Per the germline V gene, CDR1 is MDHEN and CDR2 is SYDVKM. V was shortened by 5 bases and J by 13 bases, with 22 bases between the two germline ends. CDR3 protein: CASSLQTRGAREYF. The CDR3 nucleotides read TGTGCCAGCAGTCTACAAACCCGAGGGGCGAGAGAGTATTTT.

The table lists this clonotype with a few counts. Written as DNA, the CDR3 is TGTGCCAGCAGCCAAAATCCCCAAGAGACCCAGTACTTC. Amino acid sequence: CASSQNPQETQYF. The V call is TRBV7-2, the J call TRBJ2-5; no definite D call. The V gene's germline CDR1 is SGHTA and CDR2 FQGNSA. The ends were cut back, 5 bases at V and 1 base at J, with 8 bases in the middle. The CDR3 is 13 amino acids. The full variable domain, rest sourced from reference TRBV7-2 and TRBJ2-5, is GAGVSQSPSNKVTEKGKDVELRCDPISGHTALYWYRQSLGQGLEFLIYFQGNSAPDKSGLPSDRFSAERTGGSVSTLTIQRTQQEDSAVYLCASSQNPQETQYFGPGTRLLVL.

By sample share, this clonotype is medium-sized. The chain links TRBV12-3 or TRBV12-4 to TRBJ2-7; 9 bases map to TRBD1. V shed 6 bases, J shed 0 bases, and the junction held 6 bases outside the gene matches. The CDR3 is 15 amino acids. The CDR3 is CASRPRTGASYEQYF. The CDR3 region has the DNA TGTGCCAGCAGGCCTAGGACAGGGGCCTCCTACGAGCAGTACTTC.